The present T cell receptor (beta chain) was sequenced within a study of shared clonotypes between healthy human individuals. The V end lost 4 bases, the J end lost 7 bases, and 13 bases lay between the germline ends. The CDR3 length is 14 residues. The germline V gene encodes CDR1 MDHEN and CDR2 SYDVKM. The repertoire was sequenced with immunoSEQ multiplex PCR; TCRdb's copy has only in-frame clones and lacks some. The top ten clones hold about 0.32% of a sample with about 380,000 clones, about 96% of them seen once. Nashville, Tennessee was home to all donors, who were Caucasian adults. The J gene is TRBJ1-4, the V gene TRBV28, with a weak D call TRBD1 (6 bases). This receptor was taken from a man aged 25 to 40 in good health. The source material was memory CD8+ T cells sorted from blood. Subset reported: CD45RO+ cells pooled with CCR7-negative TemRA cells. The CDR3 sequence: CASSSGGEVEKLFF. CDR3 DNA: TGTGCCAGCAGTTCGGGGGGCGAAGTTGAAAAACTGTTTTTT.